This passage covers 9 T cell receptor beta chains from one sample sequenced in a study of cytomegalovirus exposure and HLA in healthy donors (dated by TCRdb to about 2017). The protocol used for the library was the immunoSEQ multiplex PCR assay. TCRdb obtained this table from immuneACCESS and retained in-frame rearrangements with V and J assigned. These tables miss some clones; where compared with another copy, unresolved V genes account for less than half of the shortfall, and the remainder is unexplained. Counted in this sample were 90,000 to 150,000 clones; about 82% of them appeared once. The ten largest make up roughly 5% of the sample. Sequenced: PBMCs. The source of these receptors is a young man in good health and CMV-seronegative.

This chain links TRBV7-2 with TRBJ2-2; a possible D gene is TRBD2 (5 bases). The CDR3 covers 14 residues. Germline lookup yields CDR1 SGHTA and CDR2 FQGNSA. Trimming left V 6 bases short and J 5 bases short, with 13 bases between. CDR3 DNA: TGTGCCAGCAGAACGGGGATTGTGACCGGGGAGCTGTTTTTT. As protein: CASRTGIVTGELFF.

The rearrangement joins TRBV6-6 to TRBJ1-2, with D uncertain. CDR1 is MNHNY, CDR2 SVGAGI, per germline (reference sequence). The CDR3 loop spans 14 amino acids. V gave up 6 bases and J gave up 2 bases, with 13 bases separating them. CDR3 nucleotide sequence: TGTGCCAGCAGCCGTGGAGGGTACAACTATGGCTACACCTTC. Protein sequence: CASSRGGYNYGYTF.

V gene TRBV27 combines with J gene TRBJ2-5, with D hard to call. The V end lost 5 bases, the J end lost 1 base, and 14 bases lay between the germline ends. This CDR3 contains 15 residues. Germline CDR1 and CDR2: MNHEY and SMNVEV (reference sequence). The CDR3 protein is CASSPTLGRQETQYF. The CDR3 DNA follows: TGTGCCAGCAGTCCGACATTAGGCCGCCAAGAGACCCAGTACTTC.

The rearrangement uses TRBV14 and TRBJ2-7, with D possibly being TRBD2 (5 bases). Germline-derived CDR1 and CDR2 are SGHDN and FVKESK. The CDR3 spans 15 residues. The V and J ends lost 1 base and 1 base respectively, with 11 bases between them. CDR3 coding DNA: TGTGCCAGCAGCCAAGGGGAGCGGAGTTCCTACGAGCAGTACTTC. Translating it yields CASSQGERSSYEQYF.

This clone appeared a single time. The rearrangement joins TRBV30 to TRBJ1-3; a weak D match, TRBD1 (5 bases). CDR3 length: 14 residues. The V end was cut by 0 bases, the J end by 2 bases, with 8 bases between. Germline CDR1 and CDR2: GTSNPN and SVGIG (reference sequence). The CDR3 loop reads CAWSVGGTGNTIYF. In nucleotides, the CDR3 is TGTGCCTGGAGTGTCGGGGGGACTGGAAACACCATATATTTT.

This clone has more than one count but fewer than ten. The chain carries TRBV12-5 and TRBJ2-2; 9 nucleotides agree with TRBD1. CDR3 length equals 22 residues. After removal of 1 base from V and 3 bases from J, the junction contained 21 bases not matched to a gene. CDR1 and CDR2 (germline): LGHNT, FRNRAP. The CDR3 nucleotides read TGTGCTAGTGGTTTGGGCTACCGGGACAGGGTCCTGCAACTGAGGTACACCGGGGAGCTGTTTTTT. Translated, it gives CASGLGYRDRVLQLRYTGELFF.

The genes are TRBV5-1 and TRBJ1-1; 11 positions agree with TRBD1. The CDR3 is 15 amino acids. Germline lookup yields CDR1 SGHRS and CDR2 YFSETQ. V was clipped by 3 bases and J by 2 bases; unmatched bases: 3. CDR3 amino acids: CASSSGQGANTEAFF. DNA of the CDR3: TGCGCCAGCAGCTCTGGACAGGGGGCTAACACTGAAGCTTTCTTT.

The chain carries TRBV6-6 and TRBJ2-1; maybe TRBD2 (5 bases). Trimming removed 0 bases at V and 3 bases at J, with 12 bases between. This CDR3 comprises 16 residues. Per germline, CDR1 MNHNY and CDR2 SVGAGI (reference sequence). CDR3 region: CASSYSIKGDYNEQFF. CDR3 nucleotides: TGTGCCAGCAGTTACTCGATCAAGGGAGACTACAATGAGCAGTTCTTC.

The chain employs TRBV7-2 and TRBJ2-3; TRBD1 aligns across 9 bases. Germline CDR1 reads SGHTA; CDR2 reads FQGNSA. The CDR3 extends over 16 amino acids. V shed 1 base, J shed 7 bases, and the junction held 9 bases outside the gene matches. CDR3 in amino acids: CASSLDPGQGAYTQYF. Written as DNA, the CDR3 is TGTGCCAGCAGCTTAGACCCGGGACAGGGCGCATATACGCAGTATTTT.